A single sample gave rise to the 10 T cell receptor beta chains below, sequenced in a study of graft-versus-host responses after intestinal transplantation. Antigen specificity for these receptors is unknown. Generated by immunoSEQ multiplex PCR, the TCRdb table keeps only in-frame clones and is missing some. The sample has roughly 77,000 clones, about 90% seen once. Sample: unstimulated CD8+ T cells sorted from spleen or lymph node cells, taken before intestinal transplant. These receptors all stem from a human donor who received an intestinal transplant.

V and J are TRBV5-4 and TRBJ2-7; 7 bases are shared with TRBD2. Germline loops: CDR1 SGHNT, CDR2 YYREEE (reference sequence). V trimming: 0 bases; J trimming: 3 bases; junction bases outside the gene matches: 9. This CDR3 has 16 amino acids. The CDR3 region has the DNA TGTGCCAGCAGCTTGGAGGGAGGGTCCCCGGGCTACGAGCAGTACTTC. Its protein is CASSLEGGSPGYEQYF.

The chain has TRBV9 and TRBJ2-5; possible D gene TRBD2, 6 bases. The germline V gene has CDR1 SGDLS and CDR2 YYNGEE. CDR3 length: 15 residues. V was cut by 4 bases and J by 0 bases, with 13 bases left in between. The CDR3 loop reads CASSHRDSHQETQYF. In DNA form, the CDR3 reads TGTGCCAGCAGCCACCGGGACTCTCACCAAGAGACCCAGTACTTC.

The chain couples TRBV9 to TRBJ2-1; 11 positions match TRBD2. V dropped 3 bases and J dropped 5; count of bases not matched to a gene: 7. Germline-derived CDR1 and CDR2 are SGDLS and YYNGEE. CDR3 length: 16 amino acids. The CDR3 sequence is CASSAQGLAVDNEQFF. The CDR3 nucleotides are TGTGCCAGCAGCGCTCAGGGACTAGCGGTAGACAATGAGCAGTTCTTC. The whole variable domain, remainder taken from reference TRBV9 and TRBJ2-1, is DSGVTQTPKHLITATGQRVTLRCSPRSGDLSVYWYQQSLDQGLQFLIQYYNGEERAKGNILERFSAQQFPDLHSELNLSSLELGDSALYFCASSAQGLAVDNEQFFGPGTRLTVL.

The CDR3 bases are TGTGCCAGCAGTCACGACAGGGTTGATGAGCAGTTCTTC. Encoded protein: CASSHDRVDEQFF. This chain uses TRBV7-9 with TRBJ2-1; 7 bases map to TRBD1. The ends lost 6 bases at V and 8 bases at J; junction bases unmatched: 7. This CDR3 has 13 residues. CDR1 and CDR2 (germline): SEHNR, FQNEAQ (reference sequence). The full variable domain, its missing parts supplied by reference TRBV7-9 and TRBJ2-1, is DTGVSQNPRHKITKRGQNVTFRCDPISEHNRLYWYRQTLGQGPEFLTYFQNEAQLEKSRLLSDRFSAERPKGSFSTLEIQRTEQGDSAMYLCASSHDRVDEQFFGPGTRLTVL.

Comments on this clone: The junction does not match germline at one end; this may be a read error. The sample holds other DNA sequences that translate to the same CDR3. CDR3 sequence: CASSEAELAGFYEQYF. The CDR3, as DNA: TGTGCCAGCAGCGAAGCCGAACTAGCGGGATTCTACGAGCAGTACTTC. The J gene is TRBJ2-7, the V gene TRBV6-1, with TRBD2 identical over 10 bases. The CDR3 is 16 residues long. CDR1 MNHNS and CDR2 SASEGT come from the germline V gene.

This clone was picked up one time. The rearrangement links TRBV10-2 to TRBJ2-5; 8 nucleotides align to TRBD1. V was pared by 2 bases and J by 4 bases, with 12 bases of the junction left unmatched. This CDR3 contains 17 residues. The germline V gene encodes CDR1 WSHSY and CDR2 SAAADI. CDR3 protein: CASSESPGRGRGETQYF. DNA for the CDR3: TGCGCCAGCAGTGAGAGCCCGGGCAGGGGGCGAGGAGAGACCCAGTACTTC.

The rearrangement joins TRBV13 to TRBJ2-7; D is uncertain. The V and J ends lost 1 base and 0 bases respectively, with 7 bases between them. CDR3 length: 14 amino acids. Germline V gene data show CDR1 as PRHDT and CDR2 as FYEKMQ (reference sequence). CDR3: CASSLESDSYEQYF. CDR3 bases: TGTGCCAGCAGCTTAGAGTCAGACTCCTACGAGCAGTACTTC. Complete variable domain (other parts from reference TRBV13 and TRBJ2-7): AAGVIQSPRHLIKEKRETATLKCYPIPRHDTVYWYQQGPGQDPQFLISFYEKMQSDKGSIPDRFSAQQFSDYHSELNMSSLELGDSALYFCASSLESDSYEQYFGPGTRLTVT.

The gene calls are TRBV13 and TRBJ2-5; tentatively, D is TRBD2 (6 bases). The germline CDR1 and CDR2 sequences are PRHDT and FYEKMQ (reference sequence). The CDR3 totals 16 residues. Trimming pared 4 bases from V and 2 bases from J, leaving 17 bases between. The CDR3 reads CASSSGGVGGQETQYF. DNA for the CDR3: TGTGCCAGCAGCTCAGGCGGGGTCGGTGGACAAGAGACCCAGTACTTC.

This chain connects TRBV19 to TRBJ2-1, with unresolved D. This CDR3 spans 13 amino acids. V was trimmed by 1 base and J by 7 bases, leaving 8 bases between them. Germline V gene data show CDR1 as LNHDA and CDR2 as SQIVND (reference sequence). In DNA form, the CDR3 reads TGTGCCAGTAGTATAGGAGCTCCTAATGAGCAGTTCTTC. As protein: CASSIGAPNEQFF.

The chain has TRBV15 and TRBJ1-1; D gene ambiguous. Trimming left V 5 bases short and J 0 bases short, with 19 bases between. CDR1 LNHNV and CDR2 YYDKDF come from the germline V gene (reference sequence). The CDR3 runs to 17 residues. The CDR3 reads CATSGSAGVKVNTEAFF. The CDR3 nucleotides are TGTGCCACCAGCGGATCTGCCGGAGTTAAGGTGAACACTGAAGCTTTCTTT.